Listed below are T cell receptor beta chains from one sample, sequenced in a study of blood T cell repertoires in COVID-19. Profiled with immunoSEQ multiplex PCR; TCRdb holds only in-frame clones, not every one. The table lists around 84,000 clones, about 87% of them singletons. Specimen: peripheral blood. The source is a man of 80 years or more with active or convalescent COVID-19. Each CDR3 is given with its conserved first and last residue. Each record gives: D gene, V gene, clone size, J gene, CDR3 DNA, CDR3 protein. D genes are given only for firm matches. The size field is filled for only some rows; it gives once, few, many or a size class.

NA,TRBV27,few,TRBJ1-1,TGTGCCAGCAGCCCACGTTTTGGTGGGGAGGTCACTGAAGCTTTCTTT,CASSPRFGGEVTEAFF
NA,TRBV5-1,NA,TRBJ2-3,TGCGCCAGCAGCGGGGATAGCGTCCCCACAGATACGCAGTATTTT,CASSGDSVPTDTQYF
TRBD2,TRBV19,NA,TRBJ2-5,TGTGCCAGTACACTGACTAGCGCGAACCAAGAGACCCAGTACTTC,CASTLTSANQETQYF
TRBD1,TRBV28,once,TRBJ2-1,TGTGCCAGCAGCTCTAGGACAGGGTCCGTAAGTGAGCAGTTCTTC,CASSSRTGSVSEQFF
NA,TRBV2,few,TRBJ1-6,TGTGCCAGCAGTGAAGCTGGGGCAGGGCTGTATTCACCCCTCCACTTT,CASSEAGAGLYSPLHF
TRBD1,TRBV3-1/TRBV3-2,NA,TRBJ2-2,TGTGCCAGCAGCCAATACAGGGGGCTCGACACCGGGGAGCTGTTTTTT,CASSQYRGLDTGELFF
NA,TRBV15,NA,TRBJ2-2,TGTGCCACCAGCAGAGATACGAGTACAGGGCTCACCGGGGAGCTGTTTTTT,CATSRDTSTGLTGELFF
NA,TRBV5-1,few,TRBJ1-3,TGCGCCAGCAGCTTGGACAGCACCTCTGGAAACACCATATATTTT,CASSLDSTSGNTIYF
NA,TRBV3-1/TRBV3-2,NA,TRBJ1-3,TGTGCCAGCAGCCCCCCGGGAAACACCATATATTTT,CASSPPGNTIYF
TRBD1,TRBV12-5,NA,TRBJ2-5,TGTGCTAGTGGTTTGGGCAGGGGGCGAGGGAAAGAGACCCAGTACTTC,CASGLGRGRGKETQYF
NA,TRBV28,NA,TRBJ2-3,TGTGCCAGCACGGAGGGGGGGCGATTGGCGACTATGAAACAAGATACGCAGTATTTT,CASTEGGRLATMKQDTQYF
NA,TRBV20-1,NA,TRBJ2-1,TGCAGTGCTAGCGGGAGAAATGAGCAGTTCTTC,CSASGRNEQFF